This T cell receptor (beta chain) was identified in a study of blood T cell repertoires in COVID-19. At the level of the study: COVID-19 samples collected from the United States, Italy and Spain covered acute and convalescent phases. In each case, the material was cDNA or gDNA derived from T cells, B-cell-depleted T cells, or PBMCs.

The germline V and J ends were trimmed by 2 bases and 1 base, with 8 bases remaining between them. CDR3 length equals 14 residues. CDR1 is MNHEY, CDR2 SMNVEV, per germline (reference sequence). As processed by the authors: Reference gene primer amplification gave estimated nucleated cell counts. Profiling relied on immunoSEQ multiplex PCR, and the TCRdb table lists in-frame clones only, not all of them. From that table come the V and J calls and clone size; the DNA was used to work out D and trimming. The data contain over 200,000 clones, under 85% of them singletons. This rearrangement joins TRBV27 to TRBJ2-5; D is unclear. This sequence originates from a man in his sixties who had recovered from COVID-19. The material sequenced was PBMCs or T cells enriched from blood (not recorded which). The CDR3 loop is CASSLRYSQETQYF. The CDR3 DNA sequence: TGTGCCAGCAGTTTAAGGTACAGCCAAGAGACCCAGTACTTC.